Below, 8 T cell receptor beta chains from the same sample are listed, as sequenced in a study of blood T cell repertoires in COVID-19. Produced via immunoSEQ multiplex PCR; TCRdb's table is partial and in-frame only. The sample lists more than 75,000 clones; 75% to 90% were seen once. Sequenced sample: peripheral blood. The receptors come from an elderly woman with active or convalescent COVID-19.

This CDR3 is CASRRGVFESYEQYF. The CDR3 DNA sequence: TGTGCCAGCAGGCGGGGGGTCTTCGAATCCTACGAGCAGTACTTC. This sequence joins TRBV6-5 and TRBJ2-7, with 8 bases aligning to TRBD2. In germline, CDR1 is MNHEY, CDR2 SVGAGI. The J segment lost 1 base and the V segment lost 6 bases, leaving 8 bases of the junction unmatched. The length of the CDR3 is 15 residues.

The rearrangement joins TRBV5-1 to TRBJ1-4, with 7 bases matching TRBD1. The V segment lost 7 bases and the J segment 0 bases; nucleotides outside the gene matches: 9. Germline V gene lookup returns CDR1 SGHRS and CDR2 YFSETQ. The CDR3 is 16 residues long. CDR3 coding DNA: TGCGCCAGCGGGACAGATCCAGTTGCAACTAATGAAAAACTGTTTTTT. This translates into CASGTDPVATNEKLFF.

This chain links TRBV30 with TRBJ1-3; D might be TRBD1 (5 bases). Between the trimmed V and J ends, which lost 1 base and 0 bases, there was a span of 10 bases. The germline V gene has CDR1 GTSNPN and CDR2 SVGIG (reference sequence). CDR3 length: 15 amino acids. CDR3 coding DNA: TGTGCCTGGAGTGAAGGGGATACCTCTGGAAACACCATATATTTT. Amino acids: CAWSEGDTSGNTIYF.

The chain couples TRBV5-5 to TRBJ2-1; 12 bases map to TRBD1. V dropped 4 bases and J dropped 7; count of bases not matched to a gene: 9. Germline V gives CDR1 SGHKS, CDR2 YYEKEE (reference sequence). The CDR3 has 16 residues. The CDR3 sequence is CASSQISGQGANEQFF. The CDR3 nucleotides read TGTGCCAGCAGCCAGATCTCGGGACAGGGGGCTAATGAGCAGTTCTTC.

The gene calls are TRBV7-2 and TRBJ1-5; 11 positions agree with TRBD1. The CDR3 sequence is 14 residues long. The V gene end was trimmed by 4 bases and the J gene end by 8 bases; junction bases not matched to a gene: 4. Germline V CDR1 and CDR2: SGHTA, FQGNSA. The CDR3: CASSSGTGGEPQHF. DNA of the CDR3: TGTGCCAGCAGCTCGGGGACAGGGGGGGAGCCCCAGCATTTT. The whole variable domain, remainder taken from reference TRBV7-2 and TRBJ1-5, is GAGVSQSPSNKVTEKGKDVELRCDPISGHTALYWYRQSLGQGLEFLIYFQGNSAPDKSGLPSDRFSAERTGGSVSTLTIQRTQQEDSAVYLCASSSGTGGEPQHFGDGTRLSIL.

This clone was counted only a few times. V usage is TRBV28 and J usage is TRBJ1-6; possible D gene TRBD1, 5 bases. The CDR3 is 13 amino acids. The V and J ends lost 6 bases and 10 bases respectively, with 13 bases between them. Germline CDR1 MDHEN, CDR2 SYDVKM. The CDR3 DNA follows: TGTGCCAGCAGCTTGGTGGGGGGATCACCCCTCCACTTT. This codes for CASSLVGGSPLHF.

V usage is TRBV2 and J usage is TRBJ2-5; D possibly corresponds to TRBD2 (6 bases). Trimming removed 2 bases from V and 1 base from J, with 17 bases in between. This CDR3 is 17 amino acids long. Germline V gene sequence: CDR1 SNHLY, CDR2 FYNNEI. The CDR3 is CASSENAGLGTQETQYF. The CDR3 region has the DNA TGTGCCAGCAGTGAAAACGCGGGACTGGGGACCCAAGAGACCCAGTACTTC.

In this sample, this clone turned up once. The V gene is TRBV5-4, the J gene TRBJ1-1, with TRBD1 matching over 7 bases. Germline CDR1 reads SGHNT; CDR2 reads YYREEE (reference sequence). Trimming removed 4 bases from V and 1 base from J; junction bases left unmatched: 10. CDR3 length: 16 residues. CDR3 bases: TGTGCCAGCAGCCCCGCGACAGGGAAGGCGAACACTGAAGCTTTCTTT. It specifies CASSPATGKANTEAFF. The full variable domain, in which reference TRBV5-4 and TRBJ1-1 provide the parts outside the CDR3, is ETGVTQSPTHLIKTRGQQVTLRCSSQSGHNTVSWYQQALGQGPQFIFQYYREEENGRGNFPPRFSGLQFPNYSSELNVNALELDDSALYLCASSPATGKANTEAFFGQGTRLTVV.